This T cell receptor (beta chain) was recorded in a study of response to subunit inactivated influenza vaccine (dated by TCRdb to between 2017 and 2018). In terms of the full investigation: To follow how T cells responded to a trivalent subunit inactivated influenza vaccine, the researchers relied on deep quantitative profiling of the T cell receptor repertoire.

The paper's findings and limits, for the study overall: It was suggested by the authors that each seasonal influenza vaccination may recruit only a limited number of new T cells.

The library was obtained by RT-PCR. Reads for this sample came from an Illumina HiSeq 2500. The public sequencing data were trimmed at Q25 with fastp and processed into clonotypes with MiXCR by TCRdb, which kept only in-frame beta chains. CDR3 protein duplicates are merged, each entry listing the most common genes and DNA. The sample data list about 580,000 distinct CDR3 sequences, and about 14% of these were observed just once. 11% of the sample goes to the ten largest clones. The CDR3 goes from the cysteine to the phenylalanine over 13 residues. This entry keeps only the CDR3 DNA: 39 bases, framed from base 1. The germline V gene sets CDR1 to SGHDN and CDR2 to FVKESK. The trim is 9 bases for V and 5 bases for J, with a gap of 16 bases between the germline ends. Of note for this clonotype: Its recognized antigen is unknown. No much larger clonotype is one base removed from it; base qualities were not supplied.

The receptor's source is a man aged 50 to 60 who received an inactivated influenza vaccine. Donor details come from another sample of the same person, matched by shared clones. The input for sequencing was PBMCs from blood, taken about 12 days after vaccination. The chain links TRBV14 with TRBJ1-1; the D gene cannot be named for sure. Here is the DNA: TGTGCCAGTCAGCTACGGGGTTGGACTGAAGCTTTCTTT. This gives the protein CASQLRGWTEAFF.